These 24 T cell receptor beta chains originate from one sample sequenced in a study of metastatic and nonmetastatic thyroid tumors. TCRdb reassembled clones from the PCR reads with MiXCR. The sample yields around 18,000 clones, around a third seen once. Patients had received no treatment of any kind before thyroid surgery. Sequenced input: tumor tissue. These receptor sequences come from a female donor with papillary thyroid cancer or a benign thyroid nodule (not recorded which). Some clones in this sample may be carry-over from other donors' samples.

By sample fraction, this clone is medium-sized (0.01 to 0.1%). In nucleotides, the CDR3 is TGTGCCAGCAGCCTAAGACAGGGGTCGCACGAGCAGTACTTC. It codes for CASSLRQGSHEQYF. The gene calls are TRBV7-2 and TRBJ2-7, with 8 bases identical to TRBD1. Germline V gene lookup returns CDR1 SGHTA and CDR2 FQGNSA. Trimming cost V 5 bases and J 5 bases; bases outside gene matches: 8. The CDR3 has 14 residues.

Only a few counts were recorded for this clone. The chain carries TRBV24-1 and TRBJ2-7; TRBD2 matches at 13 bases. With 9 bases clipped from V and 3 bases from J, the junction kept 4 bases outside the gene matches. The CDR3 loop spans 14 amino acids. The V gene's germline CDR1 is KGHDR and CDR2 SFDVKD. This chain's CDR3 is CATVRLAGGYEQYF. DNA for the CDR3: TGTGCCACCGTAAGACTAGCGGGAGGCTACGAGCAGTACTTC.

This chain links TRBV20-1 with TRBJ1-1; D not resolved. This CDR3 has 12 amino acids. Germline V gene lookup returns CDR1 DFQATT and CDR2 SNEGSKA (reference sequence). Trimming removed 6 bases at V and 6 bases at J, with 14 bases between. CDR3: CSASEGAAEAFF. CDR3 DNA: TGCAGTGCAAGTGAGGGTGCCGCTGAAGCTTTCTTT.

The chain links TRBV24-1 to TRBJ1-6, with D unclear. V was trimmed by 6 bases and J by 8 bases, leaving 10 bases between them. The CDR3 consists of 13 residues. Germline loops: CDR1 KGHDR, CDR2 SFDVKD. The CDR3 sequence is CATSLGNDSPLHF. CDR3 in DNA: TGTGCCACCAGTCTGGGTAACGATTCACCCCTCCACTTT.

The chain links TRBV6-1 to TRBJ1-1; D not certain. The CDR3 is made up of 15 amino acids. Trimming shortened V by 8 bases and J by 3 bases, and 19 bases separated the two germline ends. Germline V lookup: CDR1 MNHNS, CDR2 SASEGT. The CDR3 nucleotides are TGTGCCAGCGTCGCCCGGGTTTCAAGGGACACTGAAGCTTTCTTT. It codes for CASVARVSRDTEAFF.

By sample share, this clone is medium-sized. This sequence joins TRBV5-1 and TRBJ2-1; D possibly corresponds to TRBD2 (6 bases). This CDR3 has 14 amino acids. Germline CDR1 is SGHRS and CDR2 is YFSETQ. Trimming stripped 3 bases from V and 0 bases from J, with 7 bases between. This CDR3 reads CASSSDYSYNEQFF. The CDR3 region has the DNA TGCGCCAGCAGCTCGGACTACTCCTACAATGAGCAGTTCTTC. Based on the CDR3 plus reference TRBV5-1 and TRBJ2-1, the full variable domain is KAGVTQTPRYLIKTRGQQVTLSCSPISGHRSVSWYQQTPGQGLQFLFEYFSETQRNKGNFPGRFSGRQFSNSRSEMNVSTLELGDSALYLCASSSDYSYNEQFFGPGTRLTVL.

This clone was counted a few times. The J gene is TRBJ2-7, the V gene TRBV28; 11 bases agree with TRBD2. The junction had 6 bases not matched to a gene; V was cut back by 6 bases and J by 2 bases. The CDR3 is made up of 15 amino acids. The germline V gene has CDR1 MDHEN and CDR2 SYDVKM. In DNA form, the CDR3 reads TGTGCCAGCAGCACTCCGGGACTAGCGGCCTACGAGCAGTACTTC. The encoded protein is CASSTPGLAAYEQYF.

This clone has only a few counts. The chain carries TRBV6-2 or TRBV6-3 and TRBJ2-7; no definite D call. CDR3 length: 14 residues. V gave up 0 bases and J gave up 3 bases, with 9 bases separating them. Per the germline V gene, CDR1 is MNHEY and CDR2 is SVGEGT. The CDR3 here is CASSYSVQDYEQYF. CDR3 coding DNA: TGTGCCAGCAGTTACTCGGTTCAAGACTACGAGCAGTACTTC.

This clone was observed a handful of times. An end of the junction does not agree with germline; a read error may underlie this. The chain combines TRBV27 with TRBJ2-7, with TRBD1 identical over 8 bases. The CDR3 runs 13 residues. Germline values: CDR1 MNHEY, CDR2 SMNVEV (reference sequence). The DNA for the CDR3 is TGTGCCAGCAGGACAGGGGCGGTTGGCGATCAGTACTTT. Protein product: CASRTGAVGDQYF.

The J gene is TRBJ2-5, the V gene TRBV5-1; 11 nucleotides line up with TRBD2. CDR1 SGHRS and CDR2 YFSETQ come from the germline V gene. This CDR3 is 17 amino acids long. With V trimmed by 2 bases and J by 0 bases, 6 bases remained unmatched. Written as DNA, the CDR3 is TGCGCCAGCAGCTTCGGGTCTAGCGGGGGGAACCAAGAGACCCAGTACTTC. Its translation: CASSFGSSGGNQETQYF.

This clone qualifies as medium-sized. The chain carries TRBV7-2 and TRBJ2-7, with 8 bases matching TRBD2. This CDR3 contains 14 residues. V lost 6 bases, J lost 5 bases, and 9 bases stayed unmatched. Per germline, CDR1 SGHTA and CDR2 FQGNSA. Written as DNA, the CDR3 is TGTGCCAGCAGTTCAACCGGGACTAGGGACGAGCAGTACTTC. This codes for CASSSTGTRDEQYF. Variable domain in full (rest from reference TRBV7-2 and TRBJ2-7): GAGVSQSPSNKVTEKGKDVELRCDPISGHTALYWYRQSLGQGLEFLIYFQGNSAPDKSGLPSDRFSAERTGGSVSTLTIQRTQQEDSAVYLCASSSTGTRDEQYFGPGTRLTVT.

This clone is judged medium-sized. The rearrangement uses TRBV13 and TRBJ2-5, with 13 bases lining up with TRBD2. Germline V CDR1 and CDR2: PRHDT, FYEKMQ (reference sequence). The CDR3 extends over 17 amino acids. With 4 bases clipped from V and 2 bases from J, the junction kept 7 bases outside the gene matches. DNA for the CDR3: TGTGCCAGCAGCTCCCGGACTAGCGGGAGTTGGCAAGAGACCCAGTACTTC. Amino acids: CASSSRTSGSWQETQYF.

The J gene is TRBJ2-7, the V gene TRBV6-1; 9 bases fit TRBD2. The junction had 9 bases not matched to a gene; V was cut back by 3 bases and J by 3 bases. CDR3 length: 16 residues. Germline assignment: CDR1 MNHNS and CDR2 SASEGT. CDR3 coding DNA: TGTGCCAGCAGTGACAATGGCGGGGGGGCATTCTACGAGCAGTACTTC. This translates into CASSDNGGGAFYEQYF.

There are a few counts of this clone. The genes are TRBV20-1 and TRBJ1-6, with 7 bases matching TRBD1. Per germline, CDR1 DFQATT and CDR2 SNEGSKA (reference sequence). With 3 bases clipped from V and 6 bases from J, the junction kept 11 bases outside the gene matches. There are 16 residues in the CDR3. For the CDR3, the DNA is TGCAGTGCTAGCTACAGGGGCTTGGGGGGTAATTCACCCCTCCACTTT. As protein: CSASYRGLGGNSPLHF.

This clone is labeled medium-sized (0.01 to 0.1%). CDR3 sequence reads: CASSDILAGGIYEQYF. CDR3 DNA sequence: TGCGCCAGCAGTGATATCCTAGCGGGAGGGATCTACGAGCAGTACTTC. V is TRBV10-1 and J is TRBJ2-7; TRBD2 matches at 12 bases. V lost 3 bases and J lost 3; bases outside the gene matches: 6. This CDR3 is built from 16 residues. Germline loops: CDR1 WNHNN, CDR2 SYGVQD (reference sequence).

The chain is built from TRBV20-1 and TRBJ2-1; D tentatively reads TRBD1 or TRBD2 (5 bases each). With 6 bases removed from V and 7 bases from J, the gap between germline ends came to 22 bases. Germline CDR1 and CDR2: DFQATT and SNEGSKA (reference sequence). CDR3 size: 15 residues. The CDR3 nucleotides are TGCAGTGCCCCTCGGGACGCGCGGACCGAGAATGAGCAGTTCTTC. Translating it yields CSAPRDARTENEQFF.

This clone was seen a few times. The rearrangement uses TRBV24-1 and TRBJ1-2; 8 nucleotides agree with TRBD1. CDR1 KGHDR and CDR2 SFDVKD come from the germline V gene. V lost 7 bases and J lost 5; bases outside the gene matches: 8. This CDR3 is 14 amino acids long. CDR3 amino acids: CATRGQGDNYGYTF. CDR3 coding DNA: TGTGCCACCAGAGGACAGGGAGATAATTATGGCTACACCTTC.

In the case of this clone: The germline gene is not matched at one end of the junction; a read error may be the cause. The chain combines TRBV11-2 with TRBJ2-2; 7 positions agree with TRBD2. The germline V gene encodes CDR1 SGHAT and CDR2 FQNNGV. The CDR3 is made up of 18 amino acids. CDR3 sequence: CASSYPGLAVGNTVELFF. CDR3 nucleotide sequence: TGTGCCAGCAGCTACCCTGGTCTAGCGGTAGGGAACACCGTGGAGCTGTTTTTT.

This chain uses TRBV20-1 with TRBJ1-5; 9 nucleotides line up with TRBD1. Germline V gene data show CDR1 as DFQATT and CDR2 as SNEGSKA (reference sequence). J gave up 6 bases and V 0 bases, and 6 bases lay outside the gene matches. This CDR3 is built from 15 residues. CDR3 loop: CSARDPGQGSQPQHF. CDR3 in DNA: TGCAGTGCTAGAGATCCGGGACAGGGAAGTCAGCCCCAGCATTTT.

V and J are TRBV6-1 and TRBJ1-5, with TRBD1 as a possible D gene (5 bases). From germline, CDR1 is MNHNS and CDR2 SASEGT. V was pared by 0 bases and J by 7 bases, with 13 bases between. The CDR3 is 15 amino acids. In DNA form, the CDR3 reads TGTGCCAGCAGTGAAGCCGGGGGGACCAGACAGCCCCAGCATTTT. Translation gives CASSEAGGTRQPQHF.

This clone has more than one count but fewer than ten. The rearrangement links TRBV28 to TRBJ2-1, with D maybe TRBD2 (5 bases). Trimming shortened V by 5 bases and J by 2 bases, and 16 bases separated the two germline ends. The CDR3 totals 16 residues. CDR1 is MDHEN and CDR2 is SYDVKM in the germline V gene. Here the CDR3 reads CASSKSGLVTYNEQFF. In DNA, the CDR3 is TGTGCCAGCAGTAAAAGTGGACTCGTAACCTACAATGAGCAGTTCTTC.

By sample fraction, this clone is large. J is TRBJ1-1 and V is TRBV28; D not resolved. The CDR3 has 14 amino acids. V shed 8 bases and J shed 2 bases, with 15 bases lying between them. Germline CDR1 reads MDHEN; CDR2 reads SYDVKM. CDR3 DNA: TGTGCCAGCGGTGAAGGACGGATAAACACTGAAGCTTTCTTT. Protein: CASGEGRINTEAFF.

The rearrangement joins TRBV19 to TRBJ1-5; the D gene is possibly TRBD1 (6 bases). Germline CDR1 LNHDA, CDR2 SQIVND (reference sequence). Trimming pared 5 bases from V and 6 bases from J, leaving 11 bases between. This CDR3 contains 13 residues. The CDR3, as DNA: TGTGCCAGTAGTCTACAGGGAGCTCAGCCCCAGCATTTT. The encoded protein is CASSLQGAQPQHF.

The chain uses TRBV7-2 and TRBJ2-7; D gene unclear. Germline CDR1 is SGHTA and CDR2 is FQGNSA. Trimming cost V 5 bases and J 8 bases, with 16 bases left between them. The CDR3 runs 13 residues. Here the CDR3 reads CASSVGSSGKQYF. CDR3 nucleotides: TGTGCCAGCAGCGTAGGGTCTTCGGGTAAGCAGTACTTC.